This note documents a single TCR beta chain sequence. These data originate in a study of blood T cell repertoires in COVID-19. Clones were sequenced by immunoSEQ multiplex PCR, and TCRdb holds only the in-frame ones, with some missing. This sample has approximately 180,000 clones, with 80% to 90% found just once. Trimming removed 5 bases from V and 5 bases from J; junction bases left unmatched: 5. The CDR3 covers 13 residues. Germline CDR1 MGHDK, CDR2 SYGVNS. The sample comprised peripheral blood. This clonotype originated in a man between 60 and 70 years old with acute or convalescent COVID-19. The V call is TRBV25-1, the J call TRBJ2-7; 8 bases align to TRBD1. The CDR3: CASSTGQGNEQYF. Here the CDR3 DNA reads TGTGCCAGCAGTACCGGACAGGGCAACGAGCAGTACTTC.